Given below is one T cell receptor beta chain in context. The antigen it binds to is not known. There are no base qualities to consult, and no much larger clone falls within one base. This sample was included in a study of blood T cell repertoires in COVID-19 (dated by TCRdb to between 2020 and 2021). For the study in its entirety: The collaborator samples originated in the United States, Italy and Spain and spanned the acute and convalescent phases of COVID-19. The prospective study material was composed of cDNA or gDNA derived from T cells, B-cell-depleted T cells, or PBMCs. The dataset comprised deeply sampled blood TCRbeta repertoires from subjects exposed to, actively infected with, or recovered from COVID-19. The repertoires were released in a freely available public database intended as a resource for research on the immune response to SARS-CoV-2. The samples were drawn from the first 160 participants of the ongoing ImmuneRACE study and from 1,254 subjects provided by 6 global collaborators. Nearly every sample came with metadata listing a de-identified subject ID, COVID-19 status, age in years and sex. Where HLA class I and class II types were available, the types were taken from metadata supplied by the sample provider, not from assay-based typing. General study outcomes and caveats: The quantity of clinical and demographic metadata differed by source and by participant and was supplied without curation.

V loses 4 bases of germline sequence and J loses 4 bases, and the interval between the two ends is 16 bases. Based on the germline V gene (reference sequence), the CDR1 and CDR2 sequences are MNHEY and SMNVEV. CDR3 length: 15 amino acids, cysteine to phenylalanine. Only CDR3 DNA remains: 45 bases, in frame from the first base. The immunoSEQ Assay, a bias-controlled multiplex PCR, was used to amplify TCRbeta CDR3 regions from genomic DNA. In the source study's methods: The number of nucleated cells in each sample was estimated by amplification of reference gene primers within the assay. Sequence reads were collapsed and filtered to measure the absolute abundance of every unique TCRbeta CDR3 rearrangement. For each sample, productive Simpson clonality was calculated by taking the square root of Simpson's diversity index across productive rearrangements. TCRdb took over this immuneACCESS table, retaining in-frame rearrangements with V and J assigned. Such tables are incomplete; in checked studies, under half of the missing clones stem from an unresolved V gene, and the remainder is unexplained. The V and J calls and clone size come from that table; D and trimming were worked out from the DNA. Across this sample there are 150,000 to 200,000 clones, with 88% seen only once. In total, the top ten clones hold roughly 6% of the sample.

Whole blood was collected in K2EDTA tubes by collaborating institutions according to the institutions' own protocols. For TCRbeta analysis, collaborators shipped samples as frozen whole blood, isolated PBMCs, or DNA extracted from either of those sample types. The sequence joins TRBV27 to TRBJ1-1; the D gene is perhaps TRBD1, on 6 matching bases. The receptor's source is a man in his forties with active or convalescent COVID-19. The sample comprised peripheral blood. The sequenced DNA: TGTGCCAGCAGTTCAGGGGCCAGGGTGGCCACTGAAGCTTTCTTT. Translated, this gives CASSSGARVATEAFF.